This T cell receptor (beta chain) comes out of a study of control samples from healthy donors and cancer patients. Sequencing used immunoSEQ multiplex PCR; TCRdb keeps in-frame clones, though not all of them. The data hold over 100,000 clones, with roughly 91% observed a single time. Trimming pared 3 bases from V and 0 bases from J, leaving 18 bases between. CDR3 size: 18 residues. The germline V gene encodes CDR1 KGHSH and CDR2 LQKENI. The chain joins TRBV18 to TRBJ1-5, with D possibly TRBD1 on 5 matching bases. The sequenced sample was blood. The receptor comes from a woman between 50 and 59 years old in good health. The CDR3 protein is CASSPRRESLNSNQPQHF. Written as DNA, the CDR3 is TGTGCCAGCTCACCTCGCAGGGAGTCGCTCAATAGCAATCAGCCCCAGCATTTT.